The 23 T cell receptor beta chains below were found in one sample sequenced in a study of CD8 T cells in Susac syndrome. An amount of RNA that ranged from roughly 0.5 to 1 ug was reverse transcribed with random hexamers. MiXCR was run by TCRdb on the immunoSEQ multiplex PCR reads, yielding one entry per CDR3 protein. The sample has about 280,000 distinct CDR3 sequences, approximately 85% seen once. The specimen sequenced was CD8+ T cells from PBMCs. The receptors derive from a human donor with multiple sclerosis.

This clonotype has just one count. The V call is TRBV7-9, the J call TRBJ1-2; no definite D call. This CDR3 is built from 14 residues. Trimming stripped 0 bases from V and 4 bases from J, with 9 bases between. Germline CDR1 and CDR2: SEHNR and FQNEAQ (reference sequence). CDR3 sequence: CASSLAAAFYGYTF. The CDR3 DNA is TGTGCCAGCAGCTTAGCGGCAGCGTTCTATGGCTACACCTTC. The full variable domain, rest sourced from reference TRBV7-9 and TRBJ1-2, is DTGVSQNPRHKITKRGQNVTFRCDPISEHNRLYWYRQTLGQGPEFLTYFQNEAQLEKSRLLSDRFSAERPKGSFSTLEIQRTEQGDSAMYLCASSLAAAFYGYTFGSGTRLTVV.

This sequence joins TRBV18 and TRBJ1-1; D ambiguous. Germline-derived CDR1 and CDR2 are KGHSH and LQKENI. V shed 0 bases and J shed 4 bases, with 9 bases lying between them. The CDR3 is 14 residues long. The CDR3 loop reads CASSPPRSFTEAFF. CDR3 coding DNA: TGTGCCAGCTCACCACCCCGATCGTTCACTGAAGCTTTCTTT.

This chain joins TRBV29-1 and TRBJ2-6; 7 bases align to TRBD1. The length of the CDR3 is 17 residues. CDR1 SQVTM and CDR2 ANQGSEA come from the germline V gene. V lost 3 bases to trimming and J lost 0 bases; unmatched junction nucleotides: 8. The DNA of the CDR3 is TGCAGCGTTGACGAGCAGGGGGTCGACTCTGGGGCCAACGTCCTGACTTTC. This gives the protein CSVDEQGVDSGANVLTF. Complete variable domain (other parts from reference TRBV29-1 and TRBJ2-6): SAVISQKPSRDICQRGTSLTIQCQVDSQVTMMFWYRQQPGQSLTLIATANQGSEATYESGFVIDKFPISRPNLTFSTLTVSNMSPEDSSIYLCSVDEQGVDSGANVLTFGAGSRLTVL.

The chain employs TRBV27 and TRBJ2-5; the D call may be TRBD1 or TRBD2 (6 bases each). CDR3 length: 14 amino acids. The ends were cut back, 2 bases at V and 5 bases at J, with 12 bases in the middle. The V gene's germline CDR1 is MNHEY and CDR2 SMNVEV (reference sequence). In DNA form, the CDR3 reads TGTGCCAGCAGTTTAGGGGGGCGCCGGGAGACCCAGTACTTC. This sequence encodes CASSLGGRRETQYF.

The rearrangement joins TRBV2 to TRBJ2-1; 9 bases map to TRBD1. Germline values: CDR1 SNHLY, CDR2 FYNNEI. V shed 5 bases and J 9 bases; nucleotides not matched to a gene: 11. The length of the CDR3 is 15 residues. The CDR3 region is CASSLGQGRHAEQFF. As DNA, the CDR3 is TGTGCCAGCAGTCTAGGACAGGGGAGGCATGCTGAGCAGTTCTTC.

The chain recombines TRBV19 with TRBJ2-4; a weak D match, TRBD1 (5 bases). The CDR3 is 15 amino acids. V was clipped by 3 bases and J by 2 bases, with 11 bases between them. The germline V gene has CDR1 LNHDA and CDR2 SQIVND (reference sequence). CDR3 sequence reads: CASSIATGPKNIQYF. For the CDR3, the DNA is TGTGCCAGTAGTATTGCAACAGGTCCCAAAAACATTCAGTACTTC.

This clonotype was found a few times. The CDR3 protein is CASSPGGEGLNEQFF. Written as DNA, the CDR3 is TGTGCCAGCAGCCCTGGGGGGGAGGGCCTCAATGAGCAGTTCTTC. The rearrangement links TRBV27 to TRBJ2-1, with 7 nucleotides matching TRBD2. The CDR3 is 15 residues long. CDR1 is MNHEY and CDR2 is SMNVEV in the germline V gene (reference sequence). The trim removed 6 bases at V and 6 bases at J, leaving 11 bases unmatched.

This clonotype was recorded once. This rearrangement joins TRBV10-3 to TRBJ2-7; 7 nucleotides align to TRBD2. The CDR3 runs 13 residues. Looked up from germline, CDR1 is ENHRY and CDR2 is SYGVKD. Trimming removed 6 bases from V and 5 bases from J; junction bases left unmatched: 7. CDR3 amino acids: CAIRVREANEQYF. For the CDR3, the DNA is TGTGCCATCAGAGTACGGGAGGCGAACGAGCAGTACTTC.

CDR3: CASSPLGVTGSRLKGTEAFF. The CDR3 nucleotides read TGCGCCAGCAGCCCACTGGGGGTAACAGGGTCCCGTTTAAAGGGGACTGAAGCTTTCTTT. This chain connects TRBV4-1 to TRBJ1-1; D possibly corresponds to TRBD1 (6 bases). CDR1 and CDR2 (germline): MGHRA, YSYEKL. This CDR3 is 20 amino acids long. Trimming left V 4 bases short and J 5 bases short, with 32 bases between.

The chain carries TRBV6-1 and TRBJ2-3; TRBD1 aligns across 11 bases. V shed 5 bases, J shed 1 base, and the junction held 8 bases outside the gene matches. CDR1 and CDR2 from the germline V gene are MNHNS and SASEGT. CDR3 length: 17 amino acids. This CDR3 reads CASSLRDRGKGTDTQYF. CDR3 DNA: TGTGCCAGCAGTCTCCGGGACAGGGGGAAAGGCACAGATACGCAGTATTTT.

V and J are TRBV28 and TRBJ2-3; TRBD1 matches at 10 bases. Trimming cost V 4 bases and J 4 bases; bases outside gene matches: 2. CDR1 and CDR2 (germline): MDHEN, SYDVKM. CDR3 length: 14 amino acids. This CDR3 is CASSSGQGADTQYF. As DNA, the CDR3 is TGTGCCAGCAGTTCCGGACAGGGGGCAGATACGCAGTATTTT.

The V gene is TRBV27, the J gene TRBJ2-7, with D unresolved. The germline V gene encodes CDR1 MNHEY and CDR2 SMNVEV (reference sequence). Trimming cost V 6 bases and J 5 bases, with 8 bases left between them. This CDR3 is built from 11 residues. CDR3 residues: CASRFNDEQYF. As DNA, the CDR3 is TGTGCCAGCAGATTCAACGACGAGCAGTACTTC.

This rearrangement joins TRBV28 to TRBJ2-7, with 9 bases identical to TRBD2. This CDR3 contains 18 residues. V lost 2 bases and J lost 4; bases outside the gene matches: 15. CDR1 is MDHEN and CDR2 is SYDVKM in the germline V gene. CDR3 sequence reads: CASSLKTPFSGRSYEQYF. The CDR3 nucleotides are TGTGCCAGCAGTTTAAAAACCCCGTTTAGCGGGAGAAGTTACGAGCAGTACTTC. The complete variable domain, with remaining parts taken from reference TRBV28 and TRBJ2-7, reads DVKVTQSSRYLVKRTGEKVFLECVQDMDHENMFWYRQDPGLGLRLIYFSYDVKMKEKGDIPEGYSVSREKKERFSLILESASTNQTSMYLCASSLKTPFSGRSYEQYFGPGTRLTVT.

The chain combines TRBV7-9 with TRBJ2-3; D remains unclear. This CDR3 region has 14 residues. V shed 6 bases and J shed 0 bases, with 10 bases lying between them. Germline V gives CDR1 SEHNR, CDR2 FQNEAQ (reference sequence). Here the CDR3 reads CASRRYTSTDTQYF. The CDR3, as DNA: TGTGCCAGCAGACGGTATACTAGCACAGATACGCAGTATTTT.

This chain connects TRBV28 to TRBJ2-3; tentatively, D is TRBD1 or TRBD2 (5 bases each). Germline V gene lookup returns CDR1 MDHEN and CDR2 SYDVKM. Trimming stripped 3 bases from V and 1 base from J, with 11 bases between. The CDR3 spans 15 residues. This chain's CDR3 is CASSLGRMGTDTQYF. DNA of the CDR3: TGTGCCAGCAGTTTGGGACGTATGGGCACAGATACGCAGTATTTT. Full variable domain (outside the CDR3, taken from reference TRBV28 and TRBJ2-3): DVKVTQSSRYLVKRTGEKVFLECVQDMDHENMFWYRQDPGLGLRLIYFSYDVKMKEKGDIPEGYSVSREKKERFSLILESASTNQTSMYLCASSLGRMGTDTQYFGPGTRLTVL.

The V and J genes are TRBV7-9 and TRBJ2-6, with D unclear. The CDR3 is made up of 14 amino acids. Trimming took off 11 bases at V and 1 base at J, with 12 bases between the two ends. Germline V gene sequence: CDR1 SEHNR, CDR2 FQNEAQ (reference sequence). CDR3 loop: CAGPPASGANVLTF. In DNA, the CDR3 is TGTGCCGGGCCCCCCGCTTCTGGGGCCAACGTCCTGACTTTC.

The J gene is TRBJ2-6, the V gene TRBV5-1; 8 positions agree with TRBD1. Germline loops: CDR1 SGHRS, CDR2 YFSETQ. The CDR3 covers 16 residues. Unmatched junction bases numbered 6, after V lost 4 bases and J lost 3 bases. DNA for the CDR3: TGCGCCAGCAGCGACAGGGGTATAGTTGGGGCCAACGTCCTGACTTTC. Its translation: CASSDRGIVGANVLTF.

Written as DNA, the CDR3 is TGTGCCAGCAGTATAGTTCCCCAATACTACGAGCAGTACTTC. This encodes CASSIVPQYYEQYF. V usage is TRBV27 and J usage is TRBJ2-7; D uncertain. The V gene's germline CDR1 is MNHEY and CDR2 SMNVEV (reference sequence). V was shortened by 5 bases and J by 3 bases, with 14 bases between the two germline ends. CDR3 length: 14 residues.

The V gene is TRBV27, the J gene TRBJ1-4, with 7 bases matching TRBD1. The CDR3 has 14 residues. The trim removed 6 bases at V and 6 bases at J, leaving 7 bases unmatched. Germline CDR1 MNHEY, CDR2 SMNVEV (reference sequence). The DNA for the CDR3 is TGTGCCAGCAGACCACAGGGGATTCATGAAAAACTGTTTTTT. Its protein is CASRPQGIHEKLFF.

This chain links TRBV5-5 with TRBJ2-7, with TRBD1 identical over 8 bases. V lost 6 bases to trimming and J lost 2 bases; unmatched junction nucleotides: 10. The CDR3 extends over 15 amino acids. Germline loops: CDR1 SGHKS, CDR2 YYEKEE (reference sequence). The CDR3 sequence: CASIPLGQGPYEQYF. The CDR3 region has the DNA TGTGCCAGCATCCCCTTAGGACAGGGCCCCTACGAGCAGTACTTC.

The V gene is TRBV27, the J gene TRBJ2-7; 7 positions match TRBD2. CDR1 is MNHEY and CDR2 is SMNVEV in the germline V gene (reference sequence). The CDR3 loop spans 16 amino acids. After removal of 6 bases from V and 6 bases from J, the junction contained 17 bases not matched to a gene. This chain's CDR3 is CASSPSIGEGSVEQYF. For the CDR3, the DNA is TGTGCCAGCAGCCCGTCTATTGGGGAGGGCTCGGTCGAGCAGTACTTC.

This chain connects TRBV28 to TRBJ2-5; D remains unclear. The CDR3 has 13 residues. The ends were cut back, 11 bases at V and 0 bases at J, with 13 bases in the middle. The germline CDR1 and CDR2 sequences are MDHEN and SYDVKM. The CDR3 DNA follows: TGTGCCCACAGTTTCCAGTACCAAGAGACCCAGTACTTC. Amino acids: CAHSFQYQETQYF.

The chain links TRBV30 to TRBJ2-5, with TRBD2 matching over 7 bases. The V and J ends lost 2 bases and 5 bases, in that order; junction bases with no gene match: 8. The CDR3 consists of 14 residues. In germline, CDR1 is GTSNPN, CDR2 SVGIG (reference sequence). CDR3 in amino acids: CAWSPRLGGETQYF. DNA for the CDR3: TGTGCCTGGAGTCCCCGTTTGGGGGGGGAGACCCAGTACTTC.